The present entry profiles one TCR beta chain with its context. Its antigen is still unknown. CDR1 and CDR2 (germline): SGHTA, FQGNSA. This CDR3 region has 13 residues. Between the trimmed V and J ends, which lost 0 bases and 2 bases, there was a span of 5 bases. This sample is drawn from a study of Ad26.COV2.S vaccination and SARS-CoV-2 variants. Regarding the study as a whole: Substantial breadth was reported for post-vaccination spike-specific CD8+ and CD4+ T cells.

This table comes from immunoSEQ multiplex PCR, and its TCRdb copy is limited to in-frame clones, with some not included. The table has about 94,000 clones, approximately 86% seen once. The chain uses TRBV7-2 and TRBJ2-7; D is ambiguous. This TCR was recovered from a human donor who had recovered from COVID-19. The specimen comprised peripheral blood, sampled after recovery from COVID-19. The chain's CDR3 is CASSLAGPYEQYF. CDR3 nucleotide sequence: TGTGCCAGCAGCTTAGCAGGCCCCTACGAGCAGTACTTC. Looking up the rest from reference TRBV7-2 and TRBJ2-7 gives the full variable domain: GAGVSQSPSNKVTEKGKDVELRCDPISGHTALYWYRQSLGQGLEFLIYFQGNSAPDKSGLPSDRFSAERTGGSVSTLTIQRTQQEDSAVYLCASSLAGPYEQYFGPGTRLTVT.